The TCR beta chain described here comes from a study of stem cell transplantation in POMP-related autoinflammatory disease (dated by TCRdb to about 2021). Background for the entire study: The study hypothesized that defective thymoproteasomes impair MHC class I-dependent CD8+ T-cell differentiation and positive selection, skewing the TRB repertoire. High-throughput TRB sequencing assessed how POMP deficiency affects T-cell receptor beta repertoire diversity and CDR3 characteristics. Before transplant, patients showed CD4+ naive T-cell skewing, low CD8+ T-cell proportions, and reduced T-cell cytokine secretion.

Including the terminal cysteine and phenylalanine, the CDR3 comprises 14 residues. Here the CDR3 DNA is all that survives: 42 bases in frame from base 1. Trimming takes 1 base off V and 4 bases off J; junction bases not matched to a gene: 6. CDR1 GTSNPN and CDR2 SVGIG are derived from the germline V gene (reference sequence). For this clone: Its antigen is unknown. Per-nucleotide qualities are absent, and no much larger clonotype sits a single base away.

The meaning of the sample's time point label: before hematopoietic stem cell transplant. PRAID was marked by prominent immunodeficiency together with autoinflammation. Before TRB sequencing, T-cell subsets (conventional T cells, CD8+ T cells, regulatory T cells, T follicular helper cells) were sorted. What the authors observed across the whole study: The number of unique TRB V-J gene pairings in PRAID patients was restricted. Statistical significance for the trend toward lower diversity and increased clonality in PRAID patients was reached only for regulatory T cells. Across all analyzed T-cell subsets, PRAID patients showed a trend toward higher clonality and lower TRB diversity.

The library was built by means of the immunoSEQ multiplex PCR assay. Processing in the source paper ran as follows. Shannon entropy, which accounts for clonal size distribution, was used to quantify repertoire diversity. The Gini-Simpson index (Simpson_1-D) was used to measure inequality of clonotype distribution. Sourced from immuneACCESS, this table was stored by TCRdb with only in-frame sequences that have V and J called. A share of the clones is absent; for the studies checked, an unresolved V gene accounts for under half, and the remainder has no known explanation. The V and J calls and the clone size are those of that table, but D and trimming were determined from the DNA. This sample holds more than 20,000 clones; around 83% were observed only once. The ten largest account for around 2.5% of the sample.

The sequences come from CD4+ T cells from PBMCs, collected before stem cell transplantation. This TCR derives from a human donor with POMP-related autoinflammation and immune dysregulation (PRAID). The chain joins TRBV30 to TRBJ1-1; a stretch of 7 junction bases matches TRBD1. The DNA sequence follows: TGTGCCTGGAGTGGAGACAGGGTTGGCACTGAAGCTTTCTTT. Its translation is CAWSGDRVGTEAFF. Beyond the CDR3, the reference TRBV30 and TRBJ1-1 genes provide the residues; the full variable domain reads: SQTIHQWPATLVQPVGSPLSLECTVEGTSNPNLYWYRQAAGRGLQLLFYSVGIGQISSEVPQNLSASRPQDRQFILSSKKLLLSDSGFYLCAWSGDRVGTEAFFGQGTRLTVV.